This TCR beta chain appears in the sequencing data of a study of cytomegalovirus exposure and HLA in healthy donors (dated by TCRdb to the late 2010s). A note on the overall study: In an earlier analysis of approximately 640 of the donors, 250 to 350 Gb of sequence data and approximately 120 million unique TCR beta sequences from about 180 million T cells were reported. Rather than using new phenotypic data, the later analysis identified candidate immune exposures from TCR beta sequences and from how often those sequences occurred across donors. Typing coverage differed by locus: A, B, C, DRB1 and DQB1 were typed in roughly 620-630 donors, DQA1 in roughly 510, DPA1 in roughly 590, and DPB1 in 400 to 490. Across some 400 genotyped donors of the cohort, an average of approximately 240,000 unique TCR beta nucleotide sequences per donor were sequenced, and roughly 20% of those sequences were non-productive. Every repertoire in the discovery cohort had been generated on one and the same sequencing platform. Among the approximately 430 genotyped donors, more than 70% belonged to the genetic ancestry cluster associated with self-reported Caucasian donors. The study combined high-throughput TCR immunosequencing, statistical association of individual TCRs with disease status, and machine learning to predict cytomegalovirus infection status. An early release that covered 640 HLA-typed donors contained about 300 gigabases of sequencing data and some 87 million unique TCR sequences. Donor age, sex, ethnicity and CMV serostatus were collected together with the repertoire data. A later analysis re-examined previously published TCR beta repertoires from roughly 650 donors and added high-resolution HLA genotyping to investigate patterns of TCR occurrence. The study aimed to test whether signatures of past pathogen exposure could be identified by cataloging public T cell receptors. Class I and class II HLA loci were covered by the typing at four-digit resolution. The T cell repertoires of some 700 subjects were profiled by immunosequencing and related to cytomegalovirus serostatus. In a later genetic analysis, genome-wide SNP genotypes for about 65% of the 666 donors were used, and that subset was treated as a discovery cohort. To decide whether each TCR beta V gene segment behaved as functional or pseudogenic, an earlier analysis of several hundred of the donors relied on high-throughput TCR beta sequencing. Because of strong linkage in the cohort, 4 to 6 DR-DQ haplotypes were treated as single units for association and clustering. In addition to the first cohort of around 670 subjects, a separate validation cohort of approximately 120 different subjects was used. Points the paper makes about the study in general: Seventeen rarely observed V segments, including chromosome 9 orphons, were excluded from the earlier analysis of a few hundred of the donors because counts were too low. In a later genetic analysis, fewer N-insertions in productive TCRs were reported among donors in an Asian-associated ancestry cluster than the approximately 670-donor mean. Cytomegalovirus status was reported to be diagnosed by the classifier with high specificity and sensitivity in both the original and validation cohorts. Most CMV-associated TCR beta chains appeared to be HLA-restricted in a later analysis, and the HLA associations seemed to be driven largely by CMV exposure. Specific HLA alleles were associated with 15,000 to 20,000 TCR beta sequences at a false discovery rate of 0.05 in a later analysis. A total of 150 to 200 TCR beta chains were listed by the study as associated with cytomegalovirus. The 87-base-pair reads could not distinguish some IMGT-functional V segments, including TRBV6-2 and TRBV6-3, so those segments were excluded. The presence/absence analyses assumed that sequencing depth was roughly uniform across donors, and that assumption may not be true. A later analysis found that TCR association rates varied across HLA loci, with DRB1 alleles showing the most associated TCRs and HLA-C alleles the fewest. A further reported finding was that TCR beta sequences accurately predicted the HLA-A and HLA-B alleles for most subjects in the first cohort. Correlated functional status among segregating V segments might be attributable to linkage disequilibrium, but an unknown experimental factor could not be ruled out. Only TCR beta chains were sequenced in this cohort, and the absence of alpha or paired-chain data limited detectable features. Several of the top co-occurrence clusters appeared to be linked to parvovirus B19, influenza, CMV and Epstein-Barr virus, according to a later analysis. HLA typing was unavailable for some donors at each locus, so association tests used only the typed subset. In a later genetic analysis, a missense DCLRE1C variant was associated with V-gene and J-gene trimming of TCR beta chains, and the association was replicated in an independent cohort. Compared with equally common non-associated chains, HLA-associated TCR beta chains in a later analysis were more clonally expanded and had lower generation probabilities. In an earlier analysis of fewer than 700 of the donors, most TCR beta V segments appeared in productive rearrangements about 87% or about 30% of the time, broadly matching IMGT annotations. While some public TCRs were present in many individuals, most TCR sequences turned up only very rarely across donors. A cluster of highly shared sequence variants was judged likely to be a technical artifact of the sequencing pipeline. The only immune exposure information available for the cohort was CMV serostatus. It was suggested by the authors that the approach could potentially be generalized to other disease states and immunological phenotypes. In vitro tests confirmed that three of the cytomegalovirus-associated TCR beta chains recognize cytomegalovirus antigens. When HLA alleles, especially DR and DQ, strongly co-occurred, TCR associations were difficult to assign to individual alleles.

Only a few counts were recorded for this clone. It lacks a known antigen. No quality values exist for individual bases; no much larger clone is one base distant. The library was built by means of the immunoSEQ multiplex PCR assay. A mixture of 60 forward primers for TCR Vbeta segments and 13 reverse primers for TCR Jbeta segments was used in the multiplex PCR. The CDR3 region of rearranged TCR beta genes was amplified from genomic DNA by a multiplex PCR assay. Amplified TCR beta libraries were sequenced as 87-base-pair reads on the Illumina HiSeq System. The authors' pipeline ran thus. Across the 666 repertoires, a later analysis counted about 81 million unique TCR beta chains, about 10 million of which were shared by at least two donors. To remove PCR and sequencing errors, raw reads were error-corrected and collapsed into unique sequences using a nearest-neighbor algorithm that merged closely related sequences. V, D and J gene segments were assigned by aligning CDR3 sequences to IMGT reference sequences. For a sequence to be retained, a match of at least six nucleotides to both a V gene segment and a J gene segment was required. Rearrangements were called productive when the CDR3 lacked stop codons and stayed in frame with V and J; all others were non-productive. CDR3 was defined by IMGT convention, running from the second conserved V-encoded cysteine to the conserved J-encoded phenylalanine. The earlier analysis of 587 of the donors excluded any sequence lacking an unambiguous match to a single V gene segment. In an earlier analysis of some 590 of the donors, a V segment was called functional when productive rearrangements were above 56.7%, and segregating when the standard deviation between donors exceeded 5%. To diagnose cytomegalovirus status from the catalog of TCR beta chain sequences, a statistical classification framework was built. V and J gene assignment, in a later analysis, came from comparing TCR nucleotide sequences with IMGT/GENE-DB human TR gene sequences. The TCRdist pipeline was used in a later analysis to assign CDR3 sequences and most-parsimonious VDJ recombination scenarios. In a later analysis, each TCR beta chain was defined by its CDR3 amino acid sequence together with its V-gene family, and reads without a unique V-gene family were excluded. A later analysis removed 500 to 650 highly shared, low-generation-probability nucleotide sequences to deal with suspected cross-contamination and a sequencing artifact. A later analysis calculated a clonal expansion index for each public chain from normalized within-repertoire ranks of inferred template counts. Generation probabilities in a later analysis came from a VDJ recombination model fitted to out-of-frame rearrangements, and those results were checked against IGoR. A later analysis scored TCR-TCR, TCR-HLA and TCR-CMV co-occurrence with hypergeometric tests, applying a repertoire-size bias correction to TCR pairs. To estimate false discovery rates, a later analysis permuted the HLA or CMV assignments 20 times. In a later analysis, co-occurring TCRs were grouped with DBSCAN, and TCRdist sequence similarity was added when clustering was performed within HLA-allele-positive subsets. For co-occurrence clustering, repertoires with fewer than 30,000 or more than 120,000 public chains were excluded, along with about five repertoires with anomalous nucleotide sharing. TCRdb mirrors the immuneACCESS table, restricted to in-frame sequences. Some clones are absent from its copies; in checked studies, under half trace to an unresolved V gene, and the reason for the others is unknown. That table is the source of V, J and clone size, and D and trimming were worked out from the DNA. The sample table shows approximately 140,000 clones, and about three quarters are seen once. The ten largest clones take up about 2.6% of the sample.

The CDR3 starts with the cysteine, ends with the phenylalanine, and has 15 residues. Solely the CDR3 DNA is kept, with 45 bases framed from the first base. Trimming at the junction amounts to 2 bases on V and 9 bases on J, and the germline ends lie 14 bases apart. CDR1 and CDR2 are read off the germline V gene as MDHEN and SYDVKM. In total, roughly 670 healthy bone marrow donors made up the cohort. Cohort members were all nominally healthy when sampled, although unrecorded immune exposures were likely present. The donor was CMV seropositive and belonged to the group of 270 or so seropositive cohort members. A peripheral blood sample was provided by each donor, and peripheral blood mononuclear cells were used for TCR beta sequencing. Genomic DNA was extracted from the blood cell samples with the Qiagen DNeasy Blood Extraction Kit.

The chain was built from TRBV28 and TRBJ1-6, with the D gene not confidently named. The sample comprised PBMCs. The TCR sequence derives from a woman aged 55-70 years in good health and CMV-seropositive. The base sequence is TGTGCCAGCAGTTTACCCCACGCTATGAGTTCACCCCTCCACTTT. This yields the protein CASSLPHAMSSPLHF.